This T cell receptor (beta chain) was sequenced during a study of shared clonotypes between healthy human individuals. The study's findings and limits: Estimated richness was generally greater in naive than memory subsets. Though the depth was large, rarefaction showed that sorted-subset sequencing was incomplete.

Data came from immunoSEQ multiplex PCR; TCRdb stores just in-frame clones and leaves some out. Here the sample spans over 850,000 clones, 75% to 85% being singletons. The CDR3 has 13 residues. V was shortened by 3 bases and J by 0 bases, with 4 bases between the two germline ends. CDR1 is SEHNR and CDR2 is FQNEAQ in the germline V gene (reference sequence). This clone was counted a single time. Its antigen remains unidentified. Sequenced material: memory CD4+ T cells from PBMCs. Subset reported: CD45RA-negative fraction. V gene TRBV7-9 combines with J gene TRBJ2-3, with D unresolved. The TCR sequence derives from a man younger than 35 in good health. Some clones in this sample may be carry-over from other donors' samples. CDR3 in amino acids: CASSFESTDTQYF. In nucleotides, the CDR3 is TGTGCCAGCAGCTTCGAGAGCACAGATACGCAGTATTTT.